The clone carrying this T cell receptor beta chain was seen only a few times. Its target is not known. The entry originates in a study of CD8 T cells in ankylosing spondylitis. Broader study findings: For ankylosing spondylitis blood, a TCR beta motif of eight or nine highly homologous variants appeared characteristic. Matched ankylosing spondylitis synovial fluid reportedly showed significant enrichment of disease-linked clones.

Using quantitative 5'-RACE with molecular barcodes, the authors made TCR beta libraries. MiXCR, run by TCRdb on the 5' RACE reads, gives a single entry per CDR3 protein. Of under 450,000 distinct CDR3 sequences listed, 17% are singletons. Deletions cut 3 bases from V and 4 bases from J, with 15 bases between. This CDR3 is 15 amino acids long. The source material was blood, either unsorted or a sorted T cell fraction (not recorded which). The chain recombines TRBV12-3 or TRBV12-4 with TRBJ2-5; weak D call: TRBD2 (6 bases). This clonotype originated in a male donor with ankylosing spondylitis. The CDR3 nucleotides are TGTGCCAGCAGTTTGGCTAGTGGGGGGAGAGAGACCCAGTACTTC. It codes for CASSLASGGRETQYF.